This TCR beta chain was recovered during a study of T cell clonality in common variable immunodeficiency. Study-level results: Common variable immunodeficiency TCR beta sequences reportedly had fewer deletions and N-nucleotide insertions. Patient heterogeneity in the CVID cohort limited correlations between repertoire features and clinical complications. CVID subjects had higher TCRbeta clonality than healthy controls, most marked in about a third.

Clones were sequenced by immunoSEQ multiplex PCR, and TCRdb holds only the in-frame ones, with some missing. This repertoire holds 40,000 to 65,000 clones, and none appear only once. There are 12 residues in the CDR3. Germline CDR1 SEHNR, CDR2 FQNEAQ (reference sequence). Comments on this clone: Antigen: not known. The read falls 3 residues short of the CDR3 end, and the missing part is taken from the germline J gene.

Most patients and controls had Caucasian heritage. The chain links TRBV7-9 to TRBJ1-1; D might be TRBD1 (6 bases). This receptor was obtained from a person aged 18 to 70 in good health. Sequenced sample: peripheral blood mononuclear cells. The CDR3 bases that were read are TGTGCCAGCAGCTTAGGGACAGAGAAA. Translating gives CASSLGTEK. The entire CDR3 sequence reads CASSLGTEKAFF.